This T cell receptor (beta chain) is drawn from a study of T-cell memory formation after mild COVID-19. The study, taken as a whole, reports: CD4+ bias marked clones expanding day 15 to 37, unlike balanced contracting clones.

Germline assignment: CDR1 SGHTA and CDR2 FQGNSA. The trim removed 5 bases at V and 7 bases at J, leaving 20 bases unmatched. CDR3 size: 18 residues. Turning to this clonotype: What it recognizes is unknown.

Libraries for TCRalpha and TCRbeta carried sample barcodes and unique molecular identifiers via 5'RACE. A single record per CDR3 protein comes from TCRdb applying MiXCR to the 5' RACE reads. The sample lists 250,000 to 300,000 distinct CDR3 sequences, around 15% occurring once. V usage is TRBV7-2 and J usage is TRBJ1-2, with 9 nucleotides matching TRBD1. The source is a young man who had mild COVID-19 (a few samples of this study predate the infection). Cell type and time point are not known. The sequencing input was PBMCs or a T cell subset sorted from them (not recorded which). CDR3 coding DNA: TGTGCCAGCAGCCGGCCCCCAACTCGGACAGGGGCACTTATTGGCTACACCTTC. Protein product: CASSRPPTRTGALIGYTF.